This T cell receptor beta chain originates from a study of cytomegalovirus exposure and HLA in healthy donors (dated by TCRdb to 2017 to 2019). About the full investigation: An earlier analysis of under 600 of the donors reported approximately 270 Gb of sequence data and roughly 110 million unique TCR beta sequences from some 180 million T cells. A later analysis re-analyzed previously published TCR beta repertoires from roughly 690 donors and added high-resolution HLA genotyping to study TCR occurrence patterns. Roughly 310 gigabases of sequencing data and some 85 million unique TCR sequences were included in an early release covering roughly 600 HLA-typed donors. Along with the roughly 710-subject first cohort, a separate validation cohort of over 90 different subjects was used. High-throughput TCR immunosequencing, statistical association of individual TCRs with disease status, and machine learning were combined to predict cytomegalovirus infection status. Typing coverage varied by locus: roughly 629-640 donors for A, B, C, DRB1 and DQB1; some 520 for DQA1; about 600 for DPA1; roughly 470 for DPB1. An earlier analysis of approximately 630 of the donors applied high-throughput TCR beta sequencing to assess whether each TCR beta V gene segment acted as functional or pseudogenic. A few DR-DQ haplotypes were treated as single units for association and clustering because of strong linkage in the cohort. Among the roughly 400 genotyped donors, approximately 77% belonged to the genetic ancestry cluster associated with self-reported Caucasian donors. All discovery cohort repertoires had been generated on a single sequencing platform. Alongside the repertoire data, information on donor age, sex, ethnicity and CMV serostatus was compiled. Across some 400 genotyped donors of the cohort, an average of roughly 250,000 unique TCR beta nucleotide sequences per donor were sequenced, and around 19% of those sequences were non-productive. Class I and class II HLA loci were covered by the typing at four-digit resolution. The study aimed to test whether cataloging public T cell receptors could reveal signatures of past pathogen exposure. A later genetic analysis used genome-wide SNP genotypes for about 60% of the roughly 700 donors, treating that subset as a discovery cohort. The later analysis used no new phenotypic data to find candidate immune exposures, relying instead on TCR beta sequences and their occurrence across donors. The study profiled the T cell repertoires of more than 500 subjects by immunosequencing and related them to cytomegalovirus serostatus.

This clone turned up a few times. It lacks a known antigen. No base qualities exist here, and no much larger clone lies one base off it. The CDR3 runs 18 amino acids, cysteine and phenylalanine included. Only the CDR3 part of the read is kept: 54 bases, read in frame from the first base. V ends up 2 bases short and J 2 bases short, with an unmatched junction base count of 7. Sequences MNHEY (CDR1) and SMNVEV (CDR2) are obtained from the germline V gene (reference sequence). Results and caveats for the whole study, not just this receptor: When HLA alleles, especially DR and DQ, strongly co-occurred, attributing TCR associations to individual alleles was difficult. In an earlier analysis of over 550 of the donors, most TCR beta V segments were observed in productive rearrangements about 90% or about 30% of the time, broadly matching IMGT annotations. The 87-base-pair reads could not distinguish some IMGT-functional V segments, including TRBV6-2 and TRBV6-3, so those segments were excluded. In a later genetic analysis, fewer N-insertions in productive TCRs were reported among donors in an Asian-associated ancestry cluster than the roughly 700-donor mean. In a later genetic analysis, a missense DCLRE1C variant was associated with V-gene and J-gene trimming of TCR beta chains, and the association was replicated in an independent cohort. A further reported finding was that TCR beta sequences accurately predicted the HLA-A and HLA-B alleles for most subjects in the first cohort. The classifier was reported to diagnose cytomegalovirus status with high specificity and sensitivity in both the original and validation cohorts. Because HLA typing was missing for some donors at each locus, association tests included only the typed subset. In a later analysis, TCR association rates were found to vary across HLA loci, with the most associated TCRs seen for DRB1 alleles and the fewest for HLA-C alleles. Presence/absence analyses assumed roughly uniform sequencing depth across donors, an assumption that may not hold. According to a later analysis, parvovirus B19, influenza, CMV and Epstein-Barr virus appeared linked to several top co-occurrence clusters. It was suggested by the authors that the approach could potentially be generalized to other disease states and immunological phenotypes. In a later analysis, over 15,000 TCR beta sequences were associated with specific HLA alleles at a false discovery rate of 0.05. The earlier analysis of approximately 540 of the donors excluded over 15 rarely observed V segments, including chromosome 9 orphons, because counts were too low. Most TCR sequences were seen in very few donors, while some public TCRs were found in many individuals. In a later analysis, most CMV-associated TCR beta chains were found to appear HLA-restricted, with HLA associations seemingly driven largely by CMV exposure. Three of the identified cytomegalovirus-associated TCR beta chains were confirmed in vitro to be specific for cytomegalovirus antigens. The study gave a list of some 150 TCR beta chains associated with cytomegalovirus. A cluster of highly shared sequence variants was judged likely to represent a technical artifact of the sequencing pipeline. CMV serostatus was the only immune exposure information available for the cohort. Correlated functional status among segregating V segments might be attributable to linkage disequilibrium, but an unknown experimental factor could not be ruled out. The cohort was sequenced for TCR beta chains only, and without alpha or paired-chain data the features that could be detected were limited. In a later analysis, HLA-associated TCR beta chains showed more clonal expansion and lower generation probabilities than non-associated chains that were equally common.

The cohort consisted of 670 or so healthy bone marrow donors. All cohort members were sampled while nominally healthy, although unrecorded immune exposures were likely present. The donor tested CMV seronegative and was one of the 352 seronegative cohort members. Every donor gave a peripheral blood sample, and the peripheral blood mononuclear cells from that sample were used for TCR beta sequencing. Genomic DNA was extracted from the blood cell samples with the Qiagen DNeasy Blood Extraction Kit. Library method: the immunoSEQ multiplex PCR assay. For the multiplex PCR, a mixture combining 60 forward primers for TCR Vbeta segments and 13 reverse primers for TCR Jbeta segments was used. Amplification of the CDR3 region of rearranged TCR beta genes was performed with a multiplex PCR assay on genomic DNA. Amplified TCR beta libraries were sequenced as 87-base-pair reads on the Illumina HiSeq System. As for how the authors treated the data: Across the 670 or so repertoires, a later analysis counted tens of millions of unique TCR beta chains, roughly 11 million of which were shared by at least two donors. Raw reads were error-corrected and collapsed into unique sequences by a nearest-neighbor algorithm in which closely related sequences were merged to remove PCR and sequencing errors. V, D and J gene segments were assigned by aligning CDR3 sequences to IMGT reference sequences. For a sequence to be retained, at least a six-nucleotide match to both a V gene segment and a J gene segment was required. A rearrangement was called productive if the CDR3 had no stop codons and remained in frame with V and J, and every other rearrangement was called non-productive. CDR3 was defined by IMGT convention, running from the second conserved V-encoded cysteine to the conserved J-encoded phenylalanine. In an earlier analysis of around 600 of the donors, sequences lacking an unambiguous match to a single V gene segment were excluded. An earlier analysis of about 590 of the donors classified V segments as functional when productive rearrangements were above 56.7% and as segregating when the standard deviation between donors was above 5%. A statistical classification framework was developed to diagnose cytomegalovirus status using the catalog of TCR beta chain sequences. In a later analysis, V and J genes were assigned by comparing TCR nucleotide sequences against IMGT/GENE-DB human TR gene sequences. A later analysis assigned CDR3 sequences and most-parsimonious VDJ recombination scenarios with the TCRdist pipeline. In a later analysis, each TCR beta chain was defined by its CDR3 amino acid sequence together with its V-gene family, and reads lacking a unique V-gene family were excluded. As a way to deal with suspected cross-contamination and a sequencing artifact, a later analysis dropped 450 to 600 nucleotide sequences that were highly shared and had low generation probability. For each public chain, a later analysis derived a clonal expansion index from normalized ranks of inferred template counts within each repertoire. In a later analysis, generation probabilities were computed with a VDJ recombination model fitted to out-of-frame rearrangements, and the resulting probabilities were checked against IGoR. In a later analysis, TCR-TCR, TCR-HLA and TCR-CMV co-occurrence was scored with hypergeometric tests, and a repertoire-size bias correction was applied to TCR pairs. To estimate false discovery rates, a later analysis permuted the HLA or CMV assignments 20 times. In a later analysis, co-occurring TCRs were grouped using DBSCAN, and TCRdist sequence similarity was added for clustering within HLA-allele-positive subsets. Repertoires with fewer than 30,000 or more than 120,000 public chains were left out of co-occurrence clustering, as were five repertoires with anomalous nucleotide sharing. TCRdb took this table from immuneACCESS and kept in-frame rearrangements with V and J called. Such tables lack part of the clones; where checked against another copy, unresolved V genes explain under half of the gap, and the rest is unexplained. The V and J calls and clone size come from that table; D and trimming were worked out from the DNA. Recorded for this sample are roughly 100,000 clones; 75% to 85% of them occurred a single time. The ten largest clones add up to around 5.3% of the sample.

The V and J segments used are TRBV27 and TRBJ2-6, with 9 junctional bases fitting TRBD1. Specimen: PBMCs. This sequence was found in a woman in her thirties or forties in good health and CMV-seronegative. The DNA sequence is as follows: TGTGCCAGCAGTTTAATTGGGACAGGGACCCCTGGGGCCAACGTCCTGACTTTC. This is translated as CASSLIGTGTPGANVLTF.